The entry below gives a single TCR beta chain sequence along with its context. This clonotype was detected many times. Its recognized antigen is unknown. No much larger clone is present one base from it, and per-base qualities are unavailable. Stable Graves' hyperthyroidism was defined as no progression to ophthalmopathy during 18 months of follow-up. The hyperthyroidism patients were between 18 and 65 years old and newly diagnosed, with a disease duration of less than 2 months. Patients with uncontrolled infections, other autoimmune diseases, pregnancy or lactation were excluded. Diagnoses were established on the basis of clinical symptoms, serum thyroxine and TRAb, thyroid ultrasound, and orbital computed tomography. PBMCs were isolated from more than 9 ml of fresh peripheral blood by Ficoll-Paque density gradient centrifugation. Total RNA was extracted with Trizol reagent, and quality was checked on an Agilent 2100 Bioanalyzer.

The germline V gene sets CDR1 to SGHAT and CDR2 to FQNNGV. The CDR3 starts with the cysteine, ends with the phenylalanine, and has 14 residues. Of all the DNA, just the CDR3 is kept, 42 bases in frame from base 1. V lost 4 bases and J lost 5 bases; the stretch between them is 12 bases long. TCR beta CDR3 regions were amplified from RNA transcripts. For the first round of RT-PCR on the TCR CDR3, the HTBI primer set was used together with the Qiagen OneStep RT-PCR kit. Libraries were constructed in a second round of multiplex PCR, after which size selection and purification were carried out. The libraries were sequenced on an Illumina HiSeq2000 using paired-end 100 bp reads. As for the original processing: Raw data were processed with SOAPnuke, discarding reads with adapters, uncalled bases, mean Phred below 15, or no exact constant-primer or identifier match. High-quality paired reads were merged with COPE v1.2.5, and unique nucleotide sequences were defined as clonotypes. MiTCR v1.1 was used to align the clonotypes against IMGT TRBV, TRBD and TRBJ reference segments. Analysis was restricted to V-J combinations with a frequency above 0.0001, which covered 98% to 99.2% of repertoires. A TCS score was defined as the ratio of F50 (clonal expansion) to E x V (chaos), with BLOSUM62-based TCRdist applied between CDR3 peptides within each V-J. Welch's t-statistics and random forest reduced 500 to 550 V-J features to 10 to 15, which were used in a naive Bayes classifier (R e1071). TCRdb ran its own pipeline on the public reads, namely fastp trimming at Q25 and MiXCR clone calling, and kept in-frame beta chains. Each CDR3 protein appears once, grouped with its most common genes and DNA. TCRdb's processing, not the authors', yielded these V and J calls. This sample has about 420,000 distinct CDR3 sequences in its table, and approximately 14% of those were observed once. The ten largest make up approximately 14% of the sample.

The sample belongs to a study of T cells in Graves' hyperthyroidism and ophthalmopathy (dated by TCRdb to the late 2010s). Notes on the research overall: Peripheral blood was collected at initial diagnosis, before any treatment. To identify TCR V-J signatures that set the groups apart, the researchers used a discovery cohort of about a hundred patients, made up of 43 with Graves' ophthalmopathy and 57 with stable Graves' hyperthyroidism. An independent validation cohort of around 19 hyperthyroidism patients and about 15 patients who later progressed to ophthalmopathy tested prospective prediction of ophthalmopathy. The 100 or so discovery patients were randomly split 7:3 into training and test sets. In about six Graves' hyperthyroidism patients, the study also compared T-cell repertoires from thyroid tissue with T-cell repertoires from blood. Following sampling, methimazole starting at 30 mg daily was given to hyperthyroidism patients, and high-dose intravenous methylprednisolone was given to ophthalmopathy patients. TCR Vbeta CDR3 sequencing of 135 peripheral blood samples (under 45 ophthalmopathy, under 80 hyperthyroidism and some 17 progressor patients) is reported in the paper.

Broad study findings and their caveats: In cross-validation, a model built on a 13 V-J signature told ophthalmopathy apart from stable hyperthyroidism with 85% to 90% sensitivity and around 83% specificity, and in testing the same model reached 80%/75%. In validation, the model predicted progression to ophthalmopathy with roughly 66% sensitivity and roughly 75% specificity, a median of roughly seven months before onset. No statistical method was used to fix the sample size in advance, and group allocation was not hidden from the investigators. Most expanded thyroid clonotypes (frequency above 0.001) were also detected in blood, suggesting blood repertoires may reflect thyroid immune responses.

The sequence was collected from a woman under 30 with Graves' hyperthyroidism. The material sequenced was blood. This receptor chain uses TRBV11-2 and TRBJ2-1; no confident D gene assignment can be made. The CDR3 corresponds to CASSSNMMDNEQFF. The nucleotide sequence reads TGTGCCAGCAGCTCCAATATGATGGACAATGAGCAGTTCTTC.